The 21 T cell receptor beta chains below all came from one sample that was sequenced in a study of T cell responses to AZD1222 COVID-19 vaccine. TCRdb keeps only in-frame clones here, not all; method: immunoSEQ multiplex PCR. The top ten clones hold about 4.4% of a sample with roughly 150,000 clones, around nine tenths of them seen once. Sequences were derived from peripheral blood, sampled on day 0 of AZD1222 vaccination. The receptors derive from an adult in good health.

As DNA, the CDR3 is TGTGCCAGCAGCTCACGACTAGGGGGCCCTAATGAAAAACTGTTTTTT. Translated: CASSSRLGGPNEKLFF. The chain is built from TRBV11-2 and TRBJ1-4; 7 bases match TRBD1. V gave up 4 bases and J gave up 3 bases; unmatched junction bases: 8. The germline CDR1 and CDR2 sequences are SGHAT and FQNNGV. The CDR3 has 16 amino acids.

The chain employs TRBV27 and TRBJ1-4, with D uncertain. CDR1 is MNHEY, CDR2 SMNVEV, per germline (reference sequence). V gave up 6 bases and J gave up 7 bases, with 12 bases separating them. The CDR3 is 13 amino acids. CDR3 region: CASRGLLSEKLFF. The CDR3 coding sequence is TGTGCCAGCAGGGGCCTCTTAAGTGAAAAACTGTTTTTT.

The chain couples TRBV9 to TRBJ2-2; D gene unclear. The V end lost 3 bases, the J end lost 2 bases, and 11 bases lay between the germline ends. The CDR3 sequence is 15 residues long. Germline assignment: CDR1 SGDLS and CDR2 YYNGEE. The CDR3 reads CASSETERNTGELFF. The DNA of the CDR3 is TGTGCCAGCAGCGAGACTGAGCGAAACACCGGGGAGCTGTTTTTT.

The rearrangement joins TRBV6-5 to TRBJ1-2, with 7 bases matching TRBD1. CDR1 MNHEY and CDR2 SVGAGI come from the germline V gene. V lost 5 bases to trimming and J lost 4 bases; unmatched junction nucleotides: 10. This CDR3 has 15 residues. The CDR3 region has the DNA TGTGCCAGCAGTATACGATTCACAGGGGTCTATGGCTACACCTTC. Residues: CASSIRFTGVYGYTF.

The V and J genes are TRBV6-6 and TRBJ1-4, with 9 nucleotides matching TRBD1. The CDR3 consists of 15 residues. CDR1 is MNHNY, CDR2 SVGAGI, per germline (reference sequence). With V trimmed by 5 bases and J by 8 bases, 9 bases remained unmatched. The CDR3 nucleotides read TGTGCCAGCAGTAACCGGGACAGGGTCAACGAAAAACTGTTTTTT. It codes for CASSNRDRVNEKLFF.

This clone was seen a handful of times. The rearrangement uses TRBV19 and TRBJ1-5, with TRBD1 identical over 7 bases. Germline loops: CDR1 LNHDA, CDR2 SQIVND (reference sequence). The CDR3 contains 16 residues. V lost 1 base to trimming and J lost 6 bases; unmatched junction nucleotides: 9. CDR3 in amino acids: CASSIATGKGGQPQHF. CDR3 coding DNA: TGTGCCAGTAGTATAGCGACAGGGAAGGGCGGTCAGCCCCAGCATTTT. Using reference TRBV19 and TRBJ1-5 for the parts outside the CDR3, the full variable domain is DGGITQSPKYLFRKEGQNVTLSCEQNLNHDAMYWYRQDPGQGLRLIYYSQIVNDFQKGDIAEGYSVSREKKESFPLTVTSAQKNPTAFYLCASSIATGKGGQPQHFGDGTRLSIL.

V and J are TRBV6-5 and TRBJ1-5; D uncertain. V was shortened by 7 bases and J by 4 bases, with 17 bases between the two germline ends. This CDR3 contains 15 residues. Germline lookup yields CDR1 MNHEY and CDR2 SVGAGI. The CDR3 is CASTRDLTRNQPQHF. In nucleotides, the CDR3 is TGTGCCAGCACCCGCGACCTAACGCGTAATCAGCCCCAGCATTTT.

CDR3 DNA sequence: TGTGCCAGCAGTGAATCCCCAGGGGGGGGAGGGTTTGGCTCTGGAAACACCATATATTTT. Residues: CASSESPGGGGFGSGNTIYF. The chain has TRBV6-1 and TRBJ1-3, with 7 nucleotides matching TRBD1. J lost 0 bases, V lost 2 bases, and 16 bases had no gene match. Germline loops: CDR1 MNHNS, CDR2 SASEGT. This CDR3 has 20 residues.

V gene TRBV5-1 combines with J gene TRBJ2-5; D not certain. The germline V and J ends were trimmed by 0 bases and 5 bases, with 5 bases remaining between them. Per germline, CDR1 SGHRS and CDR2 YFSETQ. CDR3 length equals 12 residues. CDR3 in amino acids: CASSLDRETQYF. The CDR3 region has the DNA TGCGCCAGCAGCTTGGATCGGGAGACCCAGTACTTC.

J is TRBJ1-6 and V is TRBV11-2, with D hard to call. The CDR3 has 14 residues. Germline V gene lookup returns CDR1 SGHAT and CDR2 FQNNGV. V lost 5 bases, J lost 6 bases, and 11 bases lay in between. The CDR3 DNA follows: TGTGCCAGCAGCCTCCTCCTGATTAATTCACCCCTCCACTTT. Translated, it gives CASSLLLINSPLHF.

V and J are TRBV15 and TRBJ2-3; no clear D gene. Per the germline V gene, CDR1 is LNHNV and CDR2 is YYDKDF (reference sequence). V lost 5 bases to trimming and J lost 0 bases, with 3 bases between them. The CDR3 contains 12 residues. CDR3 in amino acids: CATSHSTDTQYF. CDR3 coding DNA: TGTGCCACCAGCCACAGCACAGATACGCAGTATTTT.

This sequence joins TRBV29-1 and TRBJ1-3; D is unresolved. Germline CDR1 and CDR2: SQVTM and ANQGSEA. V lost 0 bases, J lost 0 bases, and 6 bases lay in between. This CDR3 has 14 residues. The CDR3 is CSVEDRHSGNTIYF. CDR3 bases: TGCAGCGTTGAAGACCGTCACTCTGGAAACACCATATATTTT.

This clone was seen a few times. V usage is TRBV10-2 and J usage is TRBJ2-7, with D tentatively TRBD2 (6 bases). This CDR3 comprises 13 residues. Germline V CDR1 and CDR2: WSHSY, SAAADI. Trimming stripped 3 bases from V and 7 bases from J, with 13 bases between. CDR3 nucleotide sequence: TGCGCCAGCAGTGAAGCTAGCGTAGAGGAGCAGTACTTC. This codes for CASSEASVEEQYF.

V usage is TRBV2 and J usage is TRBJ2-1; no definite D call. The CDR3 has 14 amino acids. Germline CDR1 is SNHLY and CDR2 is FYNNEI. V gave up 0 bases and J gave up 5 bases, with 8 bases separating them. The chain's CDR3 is CASSEAWTDNEQFF. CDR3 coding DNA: TGTGCCAGCAGTGAAGCCTGGACCGACAATGAGCAGTTCTTC. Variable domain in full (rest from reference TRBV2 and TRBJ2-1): EPEVTQTPSHQVTQMGQEVILRCVPISNHLYFYWYRQILGQKVEFLVSFYNNEISEKSEIFDDQFSVERPDGSNFTLKIRSTKLEDSAMYFCASSEAWTDNEQFFGPGTRLTVL.

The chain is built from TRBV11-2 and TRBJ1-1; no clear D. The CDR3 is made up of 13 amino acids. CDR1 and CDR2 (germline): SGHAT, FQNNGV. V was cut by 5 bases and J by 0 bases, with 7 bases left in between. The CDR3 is CASSRRLNTEAFF. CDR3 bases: TGTGCCAGCAGCCGACGGTTGAACACTGAAGCTTTCTTT.

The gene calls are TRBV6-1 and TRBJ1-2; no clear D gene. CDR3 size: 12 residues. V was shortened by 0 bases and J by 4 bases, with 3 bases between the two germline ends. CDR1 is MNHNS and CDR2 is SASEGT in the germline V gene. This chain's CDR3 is CASSEAIYGYTF. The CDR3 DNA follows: TGTGCCAGCAGTGAAGCGATCTATGGCTACACCTTC.

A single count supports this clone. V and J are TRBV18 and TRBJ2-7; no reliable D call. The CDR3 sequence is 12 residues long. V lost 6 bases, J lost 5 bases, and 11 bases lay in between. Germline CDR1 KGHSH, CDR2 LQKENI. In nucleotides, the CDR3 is TGTGCCAGCTCGGGCGTCAGCGACGAGCAGTACTTC. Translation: CASSGVSDEQYF.

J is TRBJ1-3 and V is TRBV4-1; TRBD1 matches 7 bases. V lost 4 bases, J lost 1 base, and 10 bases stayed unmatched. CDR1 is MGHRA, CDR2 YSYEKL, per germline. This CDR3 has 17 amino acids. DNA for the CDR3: TGCGCCAGCAGCCCCCCCTGGACAGGATCGTCTGGAAACACCATATATTTT. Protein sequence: CASSPPWTGSSGNTIYF.

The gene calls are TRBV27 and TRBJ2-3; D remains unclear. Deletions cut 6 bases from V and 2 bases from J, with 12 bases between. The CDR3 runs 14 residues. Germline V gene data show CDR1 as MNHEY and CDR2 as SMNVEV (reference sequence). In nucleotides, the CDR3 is TGTGCCAGCAGCTCCAGTTGGACCACAGATACGCAGTATTTT. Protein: CASSSSWTTDTQYF.

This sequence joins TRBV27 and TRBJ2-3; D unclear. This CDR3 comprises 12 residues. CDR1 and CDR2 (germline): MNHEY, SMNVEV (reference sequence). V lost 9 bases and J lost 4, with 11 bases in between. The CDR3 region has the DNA TGTGCCAGGGTTCGGCAGTCAGATACGCAGTATTTT. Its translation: CARVRQSDTQYF.

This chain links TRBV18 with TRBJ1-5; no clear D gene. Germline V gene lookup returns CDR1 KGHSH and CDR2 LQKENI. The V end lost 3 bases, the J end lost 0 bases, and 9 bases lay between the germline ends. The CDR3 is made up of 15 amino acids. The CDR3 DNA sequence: TGTGCCAGCTCACCGGGTCAGGATAGCAATCAGCCCCAGCATTTT. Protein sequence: CASSPGQDSNQPQHF.